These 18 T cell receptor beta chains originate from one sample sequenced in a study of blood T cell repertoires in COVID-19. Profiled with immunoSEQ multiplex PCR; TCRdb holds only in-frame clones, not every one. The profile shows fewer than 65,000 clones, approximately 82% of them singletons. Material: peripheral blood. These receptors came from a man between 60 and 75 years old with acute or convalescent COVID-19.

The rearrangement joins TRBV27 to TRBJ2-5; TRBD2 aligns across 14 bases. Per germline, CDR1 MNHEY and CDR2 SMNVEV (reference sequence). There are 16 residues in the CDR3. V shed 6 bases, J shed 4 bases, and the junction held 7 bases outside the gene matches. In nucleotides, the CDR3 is TGTGCCAGCAGCCTGACTAGCGGGGGGGCCTTAGAGACCCAGTACTTC. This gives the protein CASSLTSGGALETQYF.

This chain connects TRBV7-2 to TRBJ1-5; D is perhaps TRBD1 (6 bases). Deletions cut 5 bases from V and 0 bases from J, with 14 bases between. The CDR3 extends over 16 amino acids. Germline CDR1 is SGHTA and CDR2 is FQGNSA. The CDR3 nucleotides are TGTGCCAGCAGCCTACAGGGTAGGCTTAGCAATCAGCCCCAGCATTTT. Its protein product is CASSLQGRLSNQPQHF. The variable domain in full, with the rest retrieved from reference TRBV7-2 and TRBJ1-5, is GAGVSQSPSNKVTEKGKDVELRCDPISGHTALYWYRQSLGQGLEFLIYFQGNSAPDKSGLPSDRFSAERTGGSVSTLTIQRTQQEDSAVYLCASSLQGRLSNQPQHFGDGTRLSIL.

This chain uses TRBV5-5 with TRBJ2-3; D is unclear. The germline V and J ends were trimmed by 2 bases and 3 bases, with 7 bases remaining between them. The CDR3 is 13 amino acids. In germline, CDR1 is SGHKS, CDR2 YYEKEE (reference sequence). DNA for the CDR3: TGTGCCAGCAGCTTACTACCTACAGATACGCAGTATTTT. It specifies CASSLLPTDTQYF.

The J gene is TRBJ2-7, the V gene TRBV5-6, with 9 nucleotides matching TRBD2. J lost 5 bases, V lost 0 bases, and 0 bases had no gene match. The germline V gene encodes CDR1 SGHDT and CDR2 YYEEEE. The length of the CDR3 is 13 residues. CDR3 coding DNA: TGTGCCAGCAGCTTGGGACTAGCGGACGAGCAGTACTTC. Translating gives CASSLGLADEQYF.

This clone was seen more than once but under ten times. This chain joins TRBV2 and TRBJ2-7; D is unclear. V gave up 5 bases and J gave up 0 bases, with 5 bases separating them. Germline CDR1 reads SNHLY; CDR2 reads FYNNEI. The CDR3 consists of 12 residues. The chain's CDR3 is CASSLSSYEQYF. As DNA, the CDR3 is TGTGCCAGCAGTCTAAGCTCCTACGAGCAGTACTTC.

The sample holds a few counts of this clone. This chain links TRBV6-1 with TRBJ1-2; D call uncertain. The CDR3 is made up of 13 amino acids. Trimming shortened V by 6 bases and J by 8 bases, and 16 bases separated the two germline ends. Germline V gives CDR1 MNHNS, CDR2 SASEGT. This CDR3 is CASRSSLGRGYTF. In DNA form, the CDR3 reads TGTGCCAGCAGGTCCTCCCTAGGTCGGGGCTACACCTTC.

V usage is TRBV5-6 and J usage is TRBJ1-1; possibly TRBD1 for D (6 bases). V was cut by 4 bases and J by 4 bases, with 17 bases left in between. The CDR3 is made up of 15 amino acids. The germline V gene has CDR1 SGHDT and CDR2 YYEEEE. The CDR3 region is CASSGAGGAGTEAFF. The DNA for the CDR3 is TGTGCCAGCAGCGGCGCGGGGGGCGCGGGCACTGAAGCTTTCTTT.

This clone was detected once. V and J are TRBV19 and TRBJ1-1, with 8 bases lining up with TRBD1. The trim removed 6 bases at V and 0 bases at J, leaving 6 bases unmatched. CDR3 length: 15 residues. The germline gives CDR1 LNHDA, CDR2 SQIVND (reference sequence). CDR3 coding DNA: TGTGCCAGTAGCGGACAGGGAGTTATGAACACTGAAGCTTTCTTT. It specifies CASSGQGVMNTEAFF.

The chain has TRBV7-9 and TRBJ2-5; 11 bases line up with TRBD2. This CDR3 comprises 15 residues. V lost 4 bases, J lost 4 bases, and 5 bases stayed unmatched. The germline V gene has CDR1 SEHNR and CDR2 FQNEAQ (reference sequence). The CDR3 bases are TGTGCCAGCAGCTCAATAGCGGGGGGGCCAGAGACCCAGTACTTC. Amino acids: CASSSIAGGPETQYF.

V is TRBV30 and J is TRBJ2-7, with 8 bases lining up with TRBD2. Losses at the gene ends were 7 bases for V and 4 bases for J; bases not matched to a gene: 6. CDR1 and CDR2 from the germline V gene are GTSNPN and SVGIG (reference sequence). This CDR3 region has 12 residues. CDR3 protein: CASAGDFYEQYF. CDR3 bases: TGTGCCTCAGCGGGGGACTTTTACGAGCAGTACTTC. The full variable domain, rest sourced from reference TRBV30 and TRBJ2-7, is SQTIHQWPATLVQPVGSPLSLECTVEGTSNPNLYWYRQAAGRGLQLLFYSVGIGQISSEVPQNLSASRPQDRQFILSSKKLLLSDSGFYLCASAGDFYEQYFGPGTRLTVT.

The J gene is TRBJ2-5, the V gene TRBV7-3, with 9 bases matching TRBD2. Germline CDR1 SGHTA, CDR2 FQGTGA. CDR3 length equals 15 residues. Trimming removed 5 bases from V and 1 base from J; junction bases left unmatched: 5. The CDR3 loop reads CASSRGTSSQETQYF. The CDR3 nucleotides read TGTGCCAGCAGCCGAGGGACTAGCAGCCAAGAGACCCAGTACTTC. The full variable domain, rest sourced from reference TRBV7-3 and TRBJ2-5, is GAGVSQTPSNKVTEKGKYVELRCDPISGHTALYWYRQSLGQGPEFLIYFQGTGAADDSGLPNDRFFAVRPEGSVSTLKIQRTERGDSAVYLCASSRGTSSQETQYFGPGTRLLVL.

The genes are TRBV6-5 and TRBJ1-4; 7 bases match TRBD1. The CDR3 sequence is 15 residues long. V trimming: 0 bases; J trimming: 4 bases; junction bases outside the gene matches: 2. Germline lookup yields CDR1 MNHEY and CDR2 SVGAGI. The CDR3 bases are TGTGCCAGCAGTTACTCGGGACAGTTTAATGAAAAACTGTTTTTT. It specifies CASSYSGQFNEKLFF.

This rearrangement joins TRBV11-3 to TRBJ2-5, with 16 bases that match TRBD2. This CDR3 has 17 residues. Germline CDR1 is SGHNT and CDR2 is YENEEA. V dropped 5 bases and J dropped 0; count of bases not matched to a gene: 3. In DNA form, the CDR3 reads TGTGCCAGCAGCCCGGGACTAGCGGGGGGGTACCAAGAGACCCAGTACTTC. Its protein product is CASSPGLAGGYQETQYF.

CDR3 coding DNA: TGTGCCAGCAGTGAAGTTGACAGAGGCACAGATACGCAGTATTTT. Translated: CASSEVDRGTDTQYF. The rearrangement joins TRBV6-1 to TRBJ2-3, with a tentative D call TRBD1 (5 bases). The CDR3 is 15 amino acids. From germline, CDR1 is MNHNS and CDR2 SASEGT. Trimming stripped 1 base from V and 1 base from J, with 9 bases between.

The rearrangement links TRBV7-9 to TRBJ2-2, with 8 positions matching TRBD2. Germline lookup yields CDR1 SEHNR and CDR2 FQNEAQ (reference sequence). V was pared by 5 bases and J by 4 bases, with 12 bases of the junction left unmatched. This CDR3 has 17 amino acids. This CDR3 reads CASSTRLAGSATGELFF. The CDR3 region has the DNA TGTGCCAGCAGCACACGCTTAGCGGGATCGGCCACCGGGGAGCTGTTTTTT.

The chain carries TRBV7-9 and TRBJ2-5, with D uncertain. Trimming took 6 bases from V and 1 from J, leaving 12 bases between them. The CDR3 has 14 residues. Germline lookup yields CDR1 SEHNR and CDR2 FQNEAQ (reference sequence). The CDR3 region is CASSQMGSQETQYF. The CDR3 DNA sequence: TGTGCCAGCAGTCAAATGGGCAGCCAAGAGACCCAGTACTTC.

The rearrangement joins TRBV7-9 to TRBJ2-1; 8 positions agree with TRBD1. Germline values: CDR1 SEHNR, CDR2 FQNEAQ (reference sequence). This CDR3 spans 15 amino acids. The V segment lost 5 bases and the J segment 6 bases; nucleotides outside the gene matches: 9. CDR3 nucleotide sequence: TGTGCCAGCAGCAGGACAGGGCCAAGGGGCAATGAGCAGTTCTTC. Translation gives CASSRTGPRGNEQFF.

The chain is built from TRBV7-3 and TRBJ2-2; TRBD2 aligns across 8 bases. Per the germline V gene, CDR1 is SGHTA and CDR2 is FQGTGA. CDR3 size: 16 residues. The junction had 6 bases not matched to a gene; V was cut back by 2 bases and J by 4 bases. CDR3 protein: CASSLRAGGSTGELFF. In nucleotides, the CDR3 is TGTGCCAGCAGCTTACGGGCGGGGGGCTCCACCGGGGAGCTGTTTTTT. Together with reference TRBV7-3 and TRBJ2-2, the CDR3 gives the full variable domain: GAGVSQTPSNKVTEKGKYVELRCDPISGHTALYWYRQSLGQGPEFLIYFQGTGAADDSGLPNDRFFAVRPEGSVSTLKIQRTERGDSAVYLCASSLRAGGSTGELFFGEGSRLTVL.